This paragraph reports one T cell receptor (beta chain). Its antigen is undetermined. Original handling: Lowest detectable productive clonotype frequency was 2.59 x 10-5. Generated by immunoSEQ multiplex PCR, the TCRdb table keeps only in-frame clones and is missing some. Clonal size and the V and J genes are those of that table, whereas D and trimming came from the DNA. The sample yields some 38,000 clones, about 80% seen once. These data belong to a study of STAT5B mutations in CD4+ large granular lymphocyte leukemia. Whole-study results and caveats: No patients shared main leukemic clonotypes, though about 24% appeared at low frequency elsewhere.

The sample taken for sequencing was CD4+ T cells from blood buffy coats. The origin of this receptor is a human donor in good health.

CDR3 loop: CASSPGTGNYYGYTF. CDR3 DNA: TGTGCCAGCAGCCCCGGGACAGGGAATTACTATGGCTACACCTTC. The rearrangement links TRBV4-2 to TRBJ1-2, with TRBD1 matching over 9 bases. Looked up from germline, CDR1 is LGHNA and CDR2 is YNFKEQ. The CDR3 loop spans 15 amino acids. V gave up 4 bases and J gave up 3 bases; unmatched junction bases: 6.